The rows below give T cell receptor beta chains drawn from one sample of a study of cytomegalovirus exposure and HLA in healthy donors. The data were produced by immunoSEQ multiplex PCR, yet TCRdb's version contains in-frame clones alone and is incomplete. Of about 130,000 clones listed, 80% are singletons. Material for sequencing was PBMCs. The source of these receptors is a man in his forties in good health and CMV-seronegative. CDR3s include the opening cysteine and the closing phenylalanine or tryptophan. The order of the fields is clone size, J gene, D gene, V gene, CDR3 protein, CDR3 DNA. A D gene is named only where the DNA matches it firmly. The size entry is marked missing in some rows and otherwise reads once, few, many or a size class.

.	TRBJ1-2	TRBD1	TRBV29-1	CSVETRLGGPYGYTF	TGCAGCGTTGAAACGCGCCTAGGGGGCCCTTATGGCTACACCTTC
.	TRBJ2-3	.	TRBV5-1	CASSPGGTASTDTQYF	TGCGCCAGCAGCCCGGGAGGGACAGCTAGCACAGATACGCAGTATTTT
.	TRBJ1-4	.	TRBV7-9	CASSLSRLDEKLFF	TGTGCCAGCAGCTTATCAAGACTCGATGAAAAACTGTTTTTT
.	TRBJ2-3	.	TRBV7-9	CASSLGLSTDTQYF	TGTGCCAGCAGCCTGGGACTTTCCACAGATACGCAGTATTTT
.	TRBJ1-4	.	TRBV28	CAVPDSSATNEKLFF	TGTGCCGTGCCGGACAGTTCTGCAACTAATGAAAAACTGTTTTTT
.	TRBJ1-1	TRBD1	TRBV6-1	CASSGGTGGNTEAFF	TGTGCCAGCAGTGGTGGGACAGGGGGGAACACTGAAGCTTTCTTT
.	TRBJ1-1	TRBD1	TRBV18	CASSPGQVLNTEAFF	TGTGCCAGCTCACCGGGACAGGTCTTAAACACTGAAGCTTTCTTT
once	TRBJ2-7	TRBD2	TRBV30	CAFRAGVNEQYF	TGTGCCTTCAGAGCGGGAGTCAACGAGCAGTACTTC
.	TRBJ2-7	.	TRBV5-1	CASTVGSSYEQYF	TGCGCCAGCACTGTTGGCAGCTCCTACGAGCAGTACTTC
.	TRBJ1-6	TRBD1	TRBV9	CASSEGQNYNSPLHF	TGTGCCAGCAGTGAGGGACAGAACTATAATTCACCCCTCCACTTT
.	TRBJ1-5	.	TRBV10-3	CATAAETQPQHF	TGTGCCACCGCGGCAGAAACCCAGCCCCAGCATTTT
.	TRBJ2-1	.	TRBV27	CASSFERRGSYNEQFF	TGTGCCAGCAGTTTCGAGCGAAGGGGCTCCTACAATGAGCAGTTCTTC
once	TRBJ2-7	.	TRBV10-1	CASSDDRTSYEQYF	TGCGCCAGCAGTGACGACAGGACATCCTACGAGCAGTACTTC
.	TRBJ2-7	TRBD2	TRBV28	CASSSTLAGEQYF	TGTGCCAGCAGTTCGACCTTAGCGGGCGAGCAGTACTTC
.	TRBJ2-7	TRBD1	TRBV18	CASSPGTGGSYEQYF	TGTGCCAGCTCGCCCGGGACAGGGGGTTCCTACGAGCAGTACTTC
.	TRBJ2-7	.	TRBV7-9	CASSLTQGPYEQYF	TGTGCCAGCAGCTTGACCCAGGGTCCCTACGAGCAGTACTTC
.	TRBJ1-6	TRBD1	TRBV6-5	CASSYQGENSPLHF	TGTGCCAGCAGTTACCAGGGGGAGAATTCACCCCTCCACTTT
.	TRBJ1-6	TRBD1	TRBV7-2	CASRLTGGESPLHF	TGTGCCAGCAGACTCACAGGGGGGGAGTCACCCCTCCACTTT
.	TRBJ2-5	TRBD1	TRBV25-1	CASSDTRDSGQETQYF	TGTGCCAGCAGTGATACTCGGGACAGCGGCCAAGAGACCCAGTACTTC
.	TRBJ2-2	.	TRBV5-1	CASTSRGSTGELFF	TGCGCCAGCACCTCCCGAGGGAGCACCGGGGAGCTGTTTTTT
.	TRBJ1-1	.	TRBV2	CASRKQVMNTEAFF	TGTGCCAGCAGAAAGCAGGTCATGAACACTGAAGCTTTCTTT
once	TRBJ1-2	.	TRBV21-1	CASSKVRVASHGYTF	TGTGCCAGCAGCAAAGTCAGGGTGGCCAGCCACGGCTACACCTTC
.	TRBJ2-7	.	TRBV19	CASSIAQGIGEQYF	TGTGCCAGTAGTATAGCCCAGGGGATCGGCGAGCAGTACTTC
.	TRBJ1-1	.	TRBV29-1	CSVGERGWDTEAFF	TGCAGCGTTGGGGAGAGGGGGTGGGACACTGAAGCTTTCTTT
.	TRBJ2-2	TRBD2	TRBV5-1	CASSLGLAGNTGELFF	TGCGCCAGCAGCCTGGGACTAGCGGGAAACACCGGGGAGCTGTTTTTT
few	TRBJ2-2	TRBD1	TRBV11-2	CASSWTGANTGELFF	TGTGCCAGCAGCTGGACAGGGGCGAACACCGGGGAGCTGTTTTTT
.	TRBJ2-1	.	TRBV5-4	CASSRAIATGEQFF	TGTGCCAGCAGCAGAGCCATAGCCACCGGTGAGCAGTTCTTC
.	TRBJ2-1	.	TRBV10-3	CAISEWTDYNEQFF	TGTGCCATCAGTGAGTGGACAGACTACAATGAGCAGTTCTTC
.	TRBJ2-3	TRBD2	TRBV29-1	CSAQTLADSTDTQYF	TGCAGCGCCCAGACACTAGCGGACTCCACAGATACGCAGTATTTT
.	TRBJ1-1	.	TRBV19	CASSSGETEAFF	TGTGCCAGTAGTTCAGGGGAAACTGAAGCTTTCTTT
.	TRBJ2-7	.	TRBV28	CASSSTAPYEQYF	TGTGCCAGCAGTTCGACAGCCCCCTACGAGCAGTACTTC
.	TRBJ2-1	TRBD2	TRBV4-1	CASSRGTSGSRSDEQFF	TGCGCCAGCAGCCGAGGGACTAGCGGGAGTAGGTCGGATGAGCAGTTCTTC
.	TRBJ2-2	.	TRBV7-2	CASRGSGNTGELFF	TGTGCCAGCAGAGGTAGCGGGAACACCGGGGAGCTGTTTTTT
.	TRBJ2-5	TRBD2	TRBV27	CATPKRGFSGIGVETQYF	TGTGCCACCCCCAAGAGGGGTTTTAGCGGGATAGGGGTAGAGACCCAGTACTTC
.	TRBJ2-5	TRBD2	TRBV6-5	CASSYSTGSGGWTQYF	TGTGCCAGCAGTTACTCGACTGGTAGCGGGGGGTGGACCCAGTACTTC
.	TRBJ2-3	.	TRBV5-1	CASSPLPTANTDTQYF	TGCGCCAGCAGCCCCCTCCCGACAGCGAACACAGATACGCAGTATTTT
.	TRBJ1-3	.	TRBV10-2	CASSVLAGGNTIYF	TGCGCCAGCAGTGTGTTGGCAGGTGGAAACACCATATATTTT
.	TRBJ1-1	TRBD1	TRBV5-4	CASSKDRGRMNTEAFF	TGTGCCAGCAGCAAGGACAGGGGGCGGATGAACACTGAAGCTTTCTTT
.	TRBJ1-1	.	TRBV19	CATRQKNTEAFF	TGTGCCACCCGACAGAAGAACACTGAAGCTTTCTTT
once	TRBJ1-2	.	TRBV2	CASSVDIYGYTF	TGTGCCAGCAGTGTGGACATCTATGGCTACACCTTC
.	TRBJ2-2	TRBD1	TRBV2	CASSYRQGNGELFF	TGTGCCAGCAGCTATCGACAGGGGAACGGGGAGCTGTTTTTT
.	TRBJ2-7	.	TRBV28	CASSRLPGNEQYF	TGTGCCAGCAGCAGGCTCCCAGGGAACGAGCAGTACTTC
.	TRBJ2-3	TRBD2	TRBV9	CASSGGEDTQYF	TGTGCCAGCAGTGGGGGGGAAGATACGCAGTATTTT
.	TRBJ2-6	.	TRBV19	CASSTPHRSGANVLTF	TGTGCCAGTAGTACACCTCACAGGAGTGGGGCCAACGTCCTGACTTTC
.	TRBJ1-1	TRBD1	TRBV5-6	CASSPGTGRKGMNTEAFF	TGTGCCAGCAGCCCGGGGACAGGAAGAAAAGGAATGAACACTGAAGCTTTCTTT
once	TRBJ1-5	TRBD1	TRBV18	CASSPRDRDSNQPQHF	TGTGCCAGCTCACCAAGGGACAGGGATAGCAATCAGCCCCAGCATTTT
.	TRBJ1-1	TRBD1	TRBV7-9	CASRYPPTGGNTEAFF	TGTGCCAGCAGGTATCCTCCGACAGGGGGGAACACTGAAGCTTTCTTT
.	TRBJ2-1	.	TRBV7-2	CASSLVFGGYNEQFF	TGTGCCAGCAGCTTAGTATTCGGCGGATACAATGAGCAGTTCTTC
.	TRBJ1-4	TRBD1	TRBV7-2	CASSPGQGASIRLFF	TGTGCCAGCAGCCCTGGACAGGGGGCGAGTATAAGGTTGTTTTTT
.	TRBJ2-2	.	TRBV10-2	CASFRLDTGELFF	TGCGCCAGCTTTCGACTTGACACCGGGGAGCTGTTTTTT
.	TRBJ2-7	.	TRBV18	CASSKGTPVYEQYF	TGTGCCAGCTCAAAGGGGACACCTGTATACGAGCAGTACTTC
few	TRBJ2-7	TRBD2	TRBV6-1	CASSPGGTSRAEQYF	TGTGCCAGCAGTCCCGGGGGGACTAGTCGTGCGGAGCAGTACTTC